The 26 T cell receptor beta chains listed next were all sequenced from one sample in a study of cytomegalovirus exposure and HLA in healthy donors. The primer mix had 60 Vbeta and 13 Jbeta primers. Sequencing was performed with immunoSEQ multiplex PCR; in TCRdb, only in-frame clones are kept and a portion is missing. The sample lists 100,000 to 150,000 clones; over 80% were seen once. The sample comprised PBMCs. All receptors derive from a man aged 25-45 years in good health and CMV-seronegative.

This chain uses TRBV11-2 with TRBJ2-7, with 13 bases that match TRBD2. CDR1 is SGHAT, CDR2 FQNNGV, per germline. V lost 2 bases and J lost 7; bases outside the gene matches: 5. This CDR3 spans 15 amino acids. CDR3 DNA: TGTGCCAGCAGCTTATTGACTAGCGGGGGGAAAGAGCAGTACTTC. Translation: CASSLLTSGGKEQYF.

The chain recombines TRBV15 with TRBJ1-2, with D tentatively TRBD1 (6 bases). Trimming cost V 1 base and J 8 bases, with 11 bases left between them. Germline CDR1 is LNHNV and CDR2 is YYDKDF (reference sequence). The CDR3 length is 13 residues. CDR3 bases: TGTGCCACCAGCAGAGGGCGGACAGAAGGCTACACCTTC. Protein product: CATSRGRTEGYTF.

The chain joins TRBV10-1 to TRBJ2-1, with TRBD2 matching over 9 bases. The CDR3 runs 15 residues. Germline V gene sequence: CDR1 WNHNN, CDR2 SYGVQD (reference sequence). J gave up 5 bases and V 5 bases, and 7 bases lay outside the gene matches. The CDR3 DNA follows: TGCGCCAGCAGTTATACGAGCGGGGGGAACAATGAGCAGTTCTTC. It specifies CASSYTSGGNNEQFF.

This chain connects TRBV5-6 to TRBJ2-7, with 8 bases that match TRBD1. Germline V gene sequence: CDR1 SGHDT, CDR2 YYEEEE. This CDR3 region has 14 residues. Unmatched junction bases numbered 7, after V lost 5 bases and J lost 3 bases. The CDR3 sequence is CASRMGQEFYEQYF. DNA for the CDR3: TGTGCCAGCAGGATGGGACAGGAATTCTACGAGCAGTACTTC. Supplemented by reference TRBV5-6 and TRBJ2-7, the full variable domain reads DAGVTQSPTHLIKTRGQQVTLRCSPKSGHDTVSWYQQALGQGPQFIFQYYEEEERQRGNFPDRFSGHQFPNYSSELNVNALLLGDSALYLCASRMGQEFYEQYFGPGTRLTVT.

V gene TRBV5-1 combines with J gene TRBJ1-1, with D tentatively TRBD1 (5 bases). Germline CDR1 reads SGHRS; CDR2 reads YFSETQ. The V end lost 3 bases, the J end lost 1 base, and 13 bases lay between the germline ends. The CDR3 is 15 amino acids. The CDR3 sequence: CASSWGGGGNTEAFF. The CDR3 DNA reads TGCGCCAGCAGCTGGGGGGGAGGTGGGAACACTGAAGCTTTCTTT.

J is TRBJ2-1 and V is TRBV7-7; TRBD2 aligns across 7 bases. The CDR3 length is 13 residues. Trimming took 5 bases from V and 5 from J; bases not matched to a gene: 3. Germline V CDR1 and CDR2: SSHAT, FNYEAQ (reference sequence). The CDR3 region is CASSPGLDNEQFF. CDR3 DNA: TGTGCCAGCAGCCCTGGACTAGACAATGAGCAGTTCTTC.

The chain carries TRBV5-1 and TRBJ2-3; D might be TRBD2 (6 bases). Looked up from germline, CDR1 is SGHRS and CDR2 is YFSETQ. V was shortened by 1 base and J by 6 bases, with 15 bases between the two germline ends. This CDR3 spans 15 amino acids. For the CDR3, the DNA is TGCGCCAGCAGCTTGCCAAACGGGGGTTCGGATACGCAGTATTTT. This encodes CASSLPNGGSDTQYF.

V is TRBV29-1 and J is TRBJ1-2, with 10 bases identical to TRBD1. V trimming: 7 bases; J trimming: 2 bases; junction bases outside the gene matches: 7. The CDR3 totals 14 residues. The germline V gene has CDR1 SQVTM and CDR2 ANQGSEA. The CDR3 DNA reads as TGCAGCGCACGGAGACAGGGGGCGAACTATGGCTACACCTTC. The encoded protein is CSARRQGANYGYTF.

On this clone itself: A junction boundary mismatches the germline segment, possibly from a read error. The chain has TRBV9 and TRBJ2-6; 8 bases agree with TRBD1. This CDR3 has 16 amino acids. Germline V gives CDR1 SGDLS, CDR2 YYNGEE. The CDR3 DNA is TGTGCCAGCAGCCCGGACAGGGTTACCGGGGCCAACGGCCTGACTTTC. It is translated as CASSPDRVTGANGLTF. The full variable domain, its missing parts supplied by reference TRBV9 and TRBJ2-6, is DSGVTQTPKHLITATGQRVTLRCSPRSGDLSVYWYQQSLDQGLQFLIQYYNGEERAKGNILERFSAQQFPDLHSELNLSSLELGDSALYFCASSPDRVTGANGLTFGAGSRLTVL.

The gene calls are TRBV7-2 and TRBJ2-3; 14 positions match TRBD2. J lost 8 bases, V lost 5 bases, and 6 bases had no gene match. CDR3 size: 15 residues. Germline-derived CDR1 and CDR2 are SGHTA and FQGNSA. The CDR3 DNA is TGTGCCAGCAGCAACGGACTAGCGGGGGGAGGTACGCAGTATTTT. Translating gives CASSNGLAGGGTQYF. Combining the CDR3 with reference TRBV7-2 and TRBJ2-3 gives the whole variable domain GAGVSQSPSNKVTEKGKDVELRCDPISGHTALYWYRQSLGQGLEFLIYFQGNSAPDKSGLPSDRFSAERTGGSVSTLTIQRTQQEDSAVYLCASSNGLAGGGTQYFGPGTRLTVL.

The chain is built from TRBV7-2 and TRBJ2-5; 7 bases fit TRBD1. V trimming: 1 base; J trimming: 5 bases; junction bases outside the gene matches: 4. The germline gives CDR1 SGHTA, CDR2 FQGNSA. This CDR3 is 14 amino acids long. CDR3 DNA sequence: TGTGCCAGCAGCTTAGGGGACAGAATGGAGACCCAGTACTTC. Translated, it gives CASSLGDRMETQYF.

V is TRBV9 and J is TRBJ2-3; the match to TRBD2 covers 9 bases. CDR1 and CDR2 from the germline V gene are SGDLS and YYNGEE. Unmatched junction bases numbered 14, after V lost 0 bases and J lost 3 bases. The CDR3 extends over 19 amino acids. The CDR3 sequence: CASSVATMGRGGSTDTQYF. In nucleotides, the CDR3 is TGTGCCAGCAGCGTAGCTACGATGGGGCGGGGGGGTTCAACAGATACGCAGTATTTT.

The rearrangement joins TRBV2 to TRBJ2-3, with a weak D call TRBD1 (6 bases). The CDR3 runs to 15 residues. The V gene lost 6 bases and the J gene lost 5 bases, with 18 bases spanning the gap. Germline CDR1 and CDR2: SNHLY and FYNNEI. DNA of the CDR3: TGTGCCAGCAGCCCCGACAGGCAAGGGAGAGATACGCAGTATTTT. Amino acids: CASSPDRQGRDTQYF.

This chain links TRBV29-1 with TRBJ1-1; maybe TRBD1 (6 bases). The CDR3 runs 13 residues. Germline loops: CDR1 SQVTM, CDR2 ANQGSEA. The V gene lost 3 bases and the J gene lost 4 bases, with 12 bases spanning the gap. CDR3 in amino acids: CSVDWGQSTEAFF. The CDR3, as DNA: TGCAGCGTTGACTGGGGGCAGAGCACTGAAGCTTTCTTT.

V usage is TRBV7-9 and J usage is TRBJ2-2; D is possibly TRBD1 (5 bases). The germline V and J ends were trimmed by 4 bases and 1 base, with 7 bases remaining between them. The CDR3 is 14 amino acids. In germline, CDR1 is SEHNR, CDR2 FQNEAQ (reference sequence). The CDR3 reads CASSSGMNTGELFF. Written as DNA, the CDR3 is TGTGCCAGCAGCTCAGGGATGAACACCGGGGAGCTGTTTTTT. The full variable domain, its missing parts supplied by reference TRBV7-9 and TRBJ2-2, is DTGVSQNPRHKITKRGQNVTFRCDPISEHNRLYWYRQTLGQGPEFLTYFQNEAQLEKSRLLSDRFSAERPKGSFSTLEIQRTEQGDSAMYLCASSSGMNTGELFFGEGSRLTVL.

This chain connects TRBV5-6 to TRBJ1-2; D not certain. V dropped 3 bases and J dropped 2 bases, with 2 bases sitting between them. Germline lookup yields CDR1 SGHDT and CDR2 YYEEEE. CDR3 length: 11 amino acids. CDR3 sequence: CASSSNYGYTF. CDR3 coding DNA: TGTGCCAGCAGCTCGAACTATGGCTACACCTTC.

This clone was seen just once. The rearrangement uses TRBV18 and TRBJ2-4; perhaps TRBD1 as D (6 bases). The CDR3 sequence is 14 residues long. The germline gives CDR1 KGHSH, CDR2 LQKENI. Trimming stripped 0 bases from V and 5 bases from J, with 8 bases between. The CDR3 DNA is TGTGCCAGCTCACCACCGGACAGTCAAAACATTCAGTACTTC. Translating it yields CASSPPDSQNIQYF.

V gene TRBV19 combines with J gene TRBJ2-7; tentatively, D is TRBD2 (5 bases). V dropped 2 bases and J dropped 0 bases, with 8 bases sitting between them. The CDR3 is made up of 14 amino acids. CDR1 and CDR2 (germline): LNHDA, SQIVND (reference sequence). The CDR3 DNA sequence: TGTGCCAGTAGTATATACGGGAACTCCTACGAGCAGTACTTC. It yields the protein CASSIYGNSYEQYF. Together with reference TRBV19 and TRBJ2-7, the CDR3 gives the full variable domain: DGGITQSPKYLFRKEGQNVTLSCEQNLNHDAMYWYRQDPGQGLRLIYYSQIVNDFQKGDIAEGYSVSREKKESFPLTVTSAQKNPTAFYLCASSIYGNSYEQYFGPGTRLTVT.

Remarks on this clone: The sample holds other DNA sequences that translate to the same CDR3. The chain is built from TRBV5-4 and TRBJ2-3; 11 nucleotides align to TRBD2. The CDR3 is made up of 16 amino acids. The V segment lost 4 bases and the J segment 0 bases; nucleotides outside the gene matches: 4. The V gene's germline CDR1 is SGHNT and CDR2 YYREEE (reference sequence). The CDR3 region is CASSRGLAGSTDTQYF. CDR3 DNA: TGTGCCAGCAGCCGAGGACTAGCGGGTAGCACAGATACGCAGTATTTT.

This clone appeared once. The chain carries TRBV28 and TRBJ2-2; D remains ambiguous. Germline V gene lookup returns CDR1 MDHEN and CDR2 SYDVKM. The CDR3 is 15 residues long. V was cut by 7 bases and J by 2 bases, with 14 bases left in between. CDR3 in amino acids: CASNEKQLNTGELFF. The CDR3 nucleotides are TGTGCCAGCAATGAAAAACAGCTAAACACCGGGGAGCTGTTTTTT.

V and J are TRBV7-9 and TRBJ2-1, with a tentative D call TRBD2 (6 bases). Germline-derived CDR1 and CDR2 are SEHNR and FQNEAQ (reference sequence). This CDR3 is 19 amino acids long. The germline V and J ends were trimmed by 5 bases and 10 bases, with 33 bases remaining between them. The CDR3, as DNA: TGTGCCAGCAGCCCAAAAACGAGTAGACTAGAATTTTTAGGTGGCGAGCAGTTCTTC. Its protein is CASSPKTSRLEFLGGEQFF.

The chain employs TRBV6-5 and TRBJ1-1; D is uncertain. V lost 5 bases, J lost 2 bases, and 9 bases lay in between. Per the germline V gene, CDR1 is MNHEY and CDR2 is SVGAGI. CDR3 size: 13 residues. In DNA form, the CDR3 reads TGTGCCAGCAGTGAAGCAAGAAACACTGAAGCTTTCTTT. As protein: CASSEARNTEAFF.

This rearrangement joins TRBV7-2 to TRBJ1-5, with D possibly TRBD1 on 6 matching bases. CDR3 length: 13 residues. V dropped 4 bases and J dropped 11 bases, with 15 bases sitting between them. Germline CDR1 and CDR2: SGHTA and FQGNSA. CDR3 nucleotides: TGTGCCAGCAGCTCAGACAGGTTTGAGGCCCAGCATTTT. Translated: CASSSDRFEAQHF.

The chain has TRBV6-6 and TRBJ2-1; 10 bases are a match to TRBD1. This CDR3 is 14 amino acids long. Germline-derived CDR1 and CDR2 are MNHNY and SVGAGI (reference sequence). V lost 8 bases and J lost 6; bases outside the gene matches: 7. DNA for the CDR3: TGTGCCAGCTCGGGGACAGGGGTTAGCAATGAGCAGTTCTTC. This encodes CASSGTGVSNEQFF.

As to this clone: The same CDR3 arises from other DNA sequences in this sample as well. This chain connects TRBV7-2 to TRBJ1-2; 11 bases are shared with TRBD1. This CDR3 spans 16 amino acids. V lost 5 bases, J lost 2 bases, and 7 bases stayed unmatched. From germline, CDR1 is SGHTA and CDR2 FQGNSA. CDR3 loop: CASSPRTGGANYGYTF. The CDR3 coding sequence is TGTGCCAGCAGCCCCCGGACAGGGGGCGCCAACTATGGCTACACCTTC.

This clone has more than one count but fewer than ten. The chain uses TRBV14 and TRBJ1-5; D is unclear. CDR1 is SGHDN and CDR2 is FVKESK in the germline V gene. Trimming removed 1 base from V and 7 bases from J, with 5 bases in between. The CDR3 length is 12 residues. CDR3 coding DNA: TGTGCCAGCAGCCAAGGAGGACAGCCCCAGCATTTT. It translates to CASSQGGQPQHF.